This TCR beta chain was recovered during a study of blood T cell repertoires in COVID-19. Looking at the study overall: The study drew acute and convalescent COVID-19 samples from the United States, Italy and Spain. Nucleic acid was either cDNA or gDNA, and it came from T cells, B-cell-depleted T cells, or PBMCs.

Study processing details: Reference gene primer amplification gave estimated nucleated cell counts. Profiling relied on immunoSEQ multiplex PCR, and the TCRdb table lists in-frame clones only, not all of them. The D gene and trimming were derived from the DNA, and the V and J assignments and clone size from that table. Here the sample spans 50,000 to 80,000 clones, over 60% being singletons. CDR1 and CDR2 from the germline V gene are SQVTM and ANQGSEA. J lost 5 bases, V lost 6 bases, and 1 base had no gene match. The CDR3 is 12 residues long. The specimen was peripheral blood. This sequence was found in a human donor in a cohort sampled during active COVID-19. V and J are TRBV29-1 and TRBJ2-5, with TRBD2 matching 12 bases. The CDR3 here is CSVGTSGETQYF. The CDR3 DNA reads TGCAGCGTAGGGACTAGCGGGGAGACCCAGTACTTC.